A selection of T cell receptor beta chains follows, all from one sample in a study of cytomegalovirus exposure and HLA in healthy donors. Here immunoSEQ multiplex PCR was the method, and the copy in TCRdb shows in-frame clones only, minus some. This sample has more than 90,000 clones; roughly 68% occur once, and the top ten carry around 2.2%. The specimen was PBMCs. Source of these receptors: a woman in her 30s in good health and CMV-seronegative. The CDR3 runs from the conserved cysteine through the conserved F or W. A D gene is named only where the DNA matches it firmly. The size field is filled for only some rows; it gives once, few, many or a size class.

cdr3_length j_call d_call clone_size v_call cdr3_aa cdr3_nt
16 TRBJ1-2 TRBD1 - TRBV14 CASSQEWTGIDYGYTF TGTGCCAGCAGCCAAGAATGGACAGGGATAGACTATGGCTACACCTTC
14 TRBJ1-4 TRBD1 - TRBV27 CASGNRGRDEKLFF TGTGCCAGCGGAAACAGGGGGCGGGATGAAAAACTGTTTTTT
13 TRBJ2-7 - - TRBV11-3 CASPSGKPYEQYF TGTGCCAGCCCAAGCGGCAAGCCCTACGAGCAGTACTTC
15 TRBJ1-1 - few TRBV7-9 CASSLDPWRGTEAFF TGTGCCAGCAGCTTAGACCCCTGGAGGGGTACTGAAGCTTTCTTT
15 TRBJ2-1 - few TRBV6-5 CASSYSRGGYNEQFF TGTGCCAGCAGTTACTCACGAGGCGGCTACAATGAGCAGTTCTTC
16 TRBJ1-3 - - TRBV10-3 CAISEETANSGNTIYF TGTGCCATCAGTGAAGAGACAGCCAACTCTGGAAACACCATATATTTT
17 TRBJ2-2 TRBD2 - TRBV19 CASSFSGTSGNTGELFF TGTGCCAGTAGTTTCTCGGGAACTAGCGGCAACACCGGGGAGCTGTTTTTT
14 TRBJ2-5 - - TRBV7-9 CASSLQGRQETQYF TGTGCCAGCAGCTTACAGGGGCGGCAAGAGACCCAGTACTTC
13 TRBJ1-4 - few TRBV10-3 CAISEPANEKLFF TGTGCCATCAGTGAGCCCGCTAATGAAAAACTGTTTTTT
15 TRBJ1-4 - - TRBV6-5 CASSYSWGGREKLFF TGTGCCAGCAGTTACTCGTGGGGGGGCCGTGAAAAACTGTTTTTT
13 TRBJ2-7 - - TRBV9 CASSPRVNYEQYF TGTGCCAGCAGCCCGCGAGTCAACTACGAGCAGTACTTC
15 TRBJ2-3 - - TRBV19 CASKTGTTSTDTQYF TGTGCCAGTAAAACCGGGACAACTAGCACAGATACGCAGTATTTT
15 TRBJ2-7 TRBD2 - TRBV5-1 CASSLAGGLFYEQYF TGCGCCAGCAGCTTAGCGGGAGGGCTATTTTACGAGCAGTACTTC
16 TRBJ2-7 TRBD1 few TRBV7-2 CASSKWTGPSSYEQYF TGTGCCAGCAGCAAATGGACAGGGCCCAGCTCCTACGAGCAGTACTTC
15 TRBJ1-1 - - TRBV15 CATSVPGTMNTEAFF TGTGCCACCAGCGTTCCCGGGACAATGAACACTGAAGCTTTCTTT
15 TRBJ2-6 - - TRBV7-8 CASSFRVTGANVLTF TGTGCCAGCAGCTTCAGGGTAACTGGGGCCAACGTCCTGACTTTC
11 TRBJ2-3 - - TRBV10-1 CASSHTDTQYF TGCGCCAGCAGTCACACAGATACGCAGTATTTT
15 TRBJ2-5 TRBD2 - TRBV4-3 CASSRLAEGKETQYF TGCGCCAGCAGCCGCCTAGCGGAGGGGAAAGAGACCCAGTACTTC
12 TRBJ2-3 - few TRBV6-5 CASSYDSLTQYF TGTGCCAGCAGTTACGACAGCCTTACGCAGTATTTT
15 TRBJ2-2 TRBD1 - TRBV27 CASSFGTGLTGELFF TGTGCCAGCAGTTTCGGGACAGGGCTCACCGGGGAGCTGTTTTTT
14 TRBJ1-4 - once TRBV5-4 CASSLAREGEKLFF TGTGCCAGCAGCTTGGCCAGGGAAGGTGAAAAACTGTTTTTT
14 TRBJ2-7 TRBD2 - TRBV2 CASSSGTSGSEQYF TGTGCCAGCAGTTCCGGGACTAGCGGGAGCGAGCAGTACTTC
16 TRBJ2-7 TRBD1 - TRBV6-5 CASSYSLSGGSYEQYF TGTGCCAGCAGTTACTCGTTATCAGGGGGATCCTACGAGCAGTACTTC
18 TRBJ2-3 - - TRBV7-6 CASSLMAGDPTGTDTQYF TGTGCCAGCAGCTTAATGGCAGGGGACCCAACCGGTACAGATACGCAGTATTTT
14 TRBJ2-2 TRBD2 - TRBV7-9 CASSPGLVAGELFF TGTGCCAGCAGCCCCGGACTAGTGGCTGGGGAGCTGTTTTTT
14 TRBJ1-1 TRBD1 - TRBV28 CASRPTGGATEAFF TGTGCCAGCAGACCTACAGGGGGCGCCACTGAAGCTTTCTTT
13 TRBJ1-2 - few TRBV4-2 CASSQDRGRGYTF TGTGCCAGCAGCCAAGATAGGGGTCGAGGCTACACCTTC
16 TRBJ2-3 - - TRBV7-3 CASSPGVGRRVDTQYF TGTGCCAGCAGCCCAGGGGTGGGCCGGCGAGTGGATACGCAGTATTTT
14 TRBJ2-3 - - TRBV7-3 CASSPGVSTDTQYF TGTGCCAGCAGCCCAGGGGTTAGCACAGATACGCAGTATTTT
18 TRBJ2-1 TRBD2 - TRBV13 CASSARTSGRSSYNEQFF TGTGCCAGCAGCGCGAGGACTAGCGGGAGGAGCTCCTACAATGAGCAGTTCTTC
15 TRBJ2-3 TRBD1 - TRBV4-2 CASSPGTASTDTQYF TGTGCCAGCAGCCCCGGGACAGCTAGCACAGATACGCAGTATTTT
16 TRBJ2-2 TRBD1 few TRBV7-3 CASSLDGTGFAGELFF TGTGCCAGCAGCTTAGACGGGACAGGGTTTGCCGGGGAGCTGTTTTTT
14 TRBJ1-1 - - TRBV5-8 CASSLSTGITEAFF TGTGCCAGCAGCTTGTCAACAGGGATAACTGAAGCTTTCTTT